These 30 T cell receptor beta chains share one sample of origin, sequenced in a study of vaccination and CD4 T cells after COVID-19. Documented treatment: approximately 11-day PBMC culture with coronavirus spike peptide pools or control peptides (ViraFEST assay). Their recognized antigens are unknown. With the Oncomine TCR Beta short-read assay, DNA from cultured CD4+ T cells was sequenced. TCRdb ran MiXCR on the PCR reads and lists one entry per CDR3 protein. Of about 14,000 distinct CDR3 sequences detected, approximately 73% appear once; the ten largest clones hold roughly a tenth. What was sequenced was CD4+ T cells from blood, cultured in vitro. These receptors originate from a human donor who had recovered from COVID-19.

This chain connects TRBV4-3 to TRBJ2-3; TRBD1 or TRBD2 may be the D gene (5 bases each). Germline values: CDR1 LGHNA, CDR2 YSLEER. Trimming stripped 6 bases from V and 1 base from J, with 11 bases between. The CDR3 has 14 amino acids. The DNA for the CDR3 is TGCGCCAGCAGGCGGCAGGGACGCACAGATACGCAGTATTTT. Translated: CASRRQGRTDTQYF.

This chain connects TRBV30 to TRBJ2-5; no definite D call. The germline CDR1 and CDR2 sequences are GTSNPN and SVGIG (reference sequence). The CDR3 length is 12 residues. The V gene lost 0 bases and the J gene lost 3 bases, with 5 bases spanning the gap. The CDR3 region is CAWSVGEETQYF. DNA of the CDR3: TGTGCCTGGAGTGTTGGGGAAGAGACCCAGTACTTC.

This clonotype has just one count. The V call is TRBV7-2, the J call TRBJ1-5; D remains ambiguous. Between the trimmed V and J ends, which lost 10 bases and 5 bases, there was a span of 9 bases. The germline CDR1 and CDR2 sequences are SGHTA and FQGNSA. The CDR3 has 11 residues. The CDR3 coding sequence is TGTGCCACTACGGGGTATCAGCCCCAGCATTTT. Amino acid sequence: CATTGYQPQHF.

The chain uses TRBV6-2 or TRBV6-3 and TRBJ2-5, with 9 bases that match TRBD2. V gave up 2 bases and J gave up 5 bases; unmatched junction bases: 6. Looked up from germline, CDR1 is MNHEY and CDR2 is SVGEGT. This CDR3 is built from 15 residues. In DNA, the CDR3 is TGTGCCAGCAGTTACGGAGGGACTAGCAGGGAGACCCAGTACTTC. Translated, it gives CASSYGGTSRETQYF.

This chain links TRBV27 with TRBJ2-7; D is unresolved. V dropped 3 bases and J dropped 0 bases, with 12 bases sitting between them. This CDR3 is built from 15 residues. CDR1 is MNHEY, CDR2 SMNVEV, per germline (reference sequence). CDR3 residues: CASSFTTRSSYEQYF. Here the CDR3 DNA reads TGTGCCAGCAGTTTTACGACACGGAGCTCCTACGAGCAGTACTTC.

CDR3 region: CASRPTGSGDEQFF. CDR3 DNA sequence: TGTGCCAGCAGGCCTACCGGGAGCGGGGATGAGCAGTTCTTC. V and J are TRBV6-2 or TRBV6-3 and TRBJ2-1, with TRBD2 matching over 7 bases. CDR1 is MNHEY and CDR2 is SVGEGT in the germline V gene. V lost 6 bases to trimming and J lost 8 bases; unmatched junction nucleotides: 10. There are 14 residues in the CDR3.

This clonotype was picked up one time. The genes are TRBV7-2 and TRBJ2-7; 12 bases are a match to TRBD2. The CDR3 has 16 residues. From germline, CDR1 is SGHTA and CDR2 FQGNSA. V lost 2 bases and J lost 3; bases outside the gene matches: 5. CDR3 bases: TGTGCCAGCAGCTTATCTACTAGCGGGAGGCTCTACGAGCAGTACTTC. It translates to CASSLSTSGRLYEQYF.

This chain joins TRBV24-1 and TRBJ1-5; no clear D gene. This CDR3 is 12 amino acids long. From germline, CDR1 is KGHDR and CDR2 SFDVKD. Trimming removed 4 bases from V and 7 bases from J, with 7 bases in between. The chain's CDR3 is CATSDQDQPQHF. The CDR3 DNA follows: TGTGCCACCAGTGACCAAGACCAGCCCCAGCATTTT.

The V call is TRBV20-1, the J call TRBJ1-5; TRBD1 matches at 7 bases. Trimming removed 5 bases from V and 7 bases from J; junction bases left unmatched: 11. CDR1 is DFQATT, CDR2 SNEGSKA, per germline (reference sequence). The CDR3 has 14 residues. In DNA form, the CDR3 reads TGCAGTGCTCCTCCGAGACAGGGCCCACAGCCCCAGCATTTT. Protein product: CSAPPRQGPQPQHF.

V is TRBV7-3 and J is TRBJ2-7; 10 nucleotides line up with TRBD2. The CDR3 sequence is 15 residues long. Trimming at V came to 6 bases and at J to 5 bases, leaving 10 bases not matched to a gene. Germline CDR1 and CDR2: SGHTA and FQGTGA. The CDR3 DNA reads TGTGCCAGCAGTGAGCGGGAGGGCCCCAAGGACGAGCAGTACTTC. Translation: CASSEREGPKDEQYF.

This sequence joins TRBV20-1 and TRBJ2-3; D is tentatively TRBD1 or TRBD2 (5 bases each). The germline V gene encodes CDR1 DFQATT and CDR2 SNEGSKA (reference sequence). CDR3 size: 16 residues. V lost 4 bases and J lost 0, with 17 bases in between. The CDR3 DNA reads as TGCAGTGCTAATCACGGGGCTAAACTTAGCACAGATACGCAGTATTTT. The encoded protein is CSANHGAKLSTDTQYF.

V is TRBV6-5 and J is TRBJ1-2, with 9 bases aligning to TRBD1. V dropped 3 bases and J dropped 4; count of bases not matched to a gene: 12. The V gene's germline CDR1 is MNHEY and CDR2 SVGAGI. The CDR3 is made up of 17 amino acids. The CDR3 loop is CASSYGTGMRGLYGYTF. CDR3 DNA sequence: TGTGCCAGCAGTTATGGGACAGGGATGAGAGGCCTCTATGGCTACACCTTC.

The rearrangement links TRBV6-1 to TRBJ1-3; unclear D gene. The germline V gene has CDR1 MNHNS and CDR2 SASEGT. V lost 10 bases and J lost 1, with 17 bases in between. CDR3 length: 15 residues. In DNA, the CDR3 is TGTGCCACCACACCAGTGCGGTTATCTGGAAACACCATATATTTT. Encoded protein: CATTPVRLSGNTIYF.

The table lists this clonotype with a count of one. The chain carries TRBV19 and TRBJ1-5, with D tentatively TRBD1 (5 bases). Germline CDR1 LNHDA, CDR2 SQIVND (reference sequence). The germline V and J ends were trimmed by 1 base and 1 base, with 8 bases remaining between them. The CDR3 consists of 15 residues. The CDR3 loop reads CASSIGQTSNQPQHF. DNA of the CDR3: TGTGCCAGTAGTATAGGACAGACAAGCAATCAGCCCCAGCATTTT. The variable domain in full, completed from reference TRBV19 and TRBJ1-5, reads DGGITQSPKYLFRKEGQNVTLSCEQNLNHDAMYWYRQDPGQGLRLIYYSQIVNDFQKGDIAEGYSVSREKKESFPLTVTSAQKNPTAFYLCASSIGQTSNQPQHFGDGTRLSIL.

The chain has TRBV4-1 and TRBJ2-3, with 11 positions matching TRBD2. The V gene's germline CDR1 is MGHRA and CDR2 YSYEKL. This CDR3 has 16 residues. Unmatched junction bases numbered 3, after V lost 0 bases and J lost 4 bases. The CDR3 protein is CASSQDWGLAADTQYF. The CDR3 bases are TGCGCCAGCAGCCAAGATTGGGGACTAGCGGCAGATACGCAGTATTTT.

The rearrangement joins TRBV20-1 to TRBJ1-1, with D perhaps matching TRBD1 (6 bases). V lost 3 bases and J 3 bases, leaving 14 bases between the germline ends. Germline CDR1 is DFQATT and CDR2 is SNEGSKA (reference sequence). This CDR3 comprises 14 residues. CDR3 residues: CSASVPQGHTEAFF. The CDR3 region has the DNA TGCAGTGCTAGTGTACCTCAGGGGCACACTGAAGCTTTCTTT.

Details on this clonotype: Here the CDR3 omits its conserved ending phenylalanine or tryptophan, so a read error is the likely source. The CDR3 reads CASSLIGGGYSNQPQHS. For the CDR3, the DNA is TGTGCCAGCAGCTTAATCGGGGGGGGCTATAGCAATCAGCCCCAGCATTCT. This chain connects TRBV7-8 to TRBJ1-5; tentatively, D is TRBD1 (6 bases). V was cut by 2 bases and J by 0 bases, with 14 bases left in between. This CDR3 region has 17 residues. Germline V gene lookup returns CDR1 SGHVS and CDR2 FQNEAQ.

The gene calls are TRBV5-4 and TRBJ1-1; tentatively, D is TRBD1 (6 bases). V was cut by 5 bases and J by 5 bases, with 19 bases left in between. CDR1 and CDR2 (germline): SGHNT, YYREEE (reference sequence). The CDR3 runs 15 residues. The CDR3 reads CASSPFGAQGTEAFF. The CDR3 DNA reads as TGTGCCAGCAGTCCTTTCGGGGCTCAGGGGACTGAAGCTTTCTTT.

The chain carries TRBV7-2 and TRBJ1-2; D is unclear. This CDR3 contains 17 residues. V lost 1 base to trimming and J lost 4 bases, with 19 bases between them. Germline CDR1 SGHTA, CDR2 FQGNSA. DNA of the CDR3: TGTGCCAGCAGCTTAGTTCAGCCCCGAGCATCGACCTATGGCTACACCTTC. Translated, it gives CASSLVQPRASTYGYTF.

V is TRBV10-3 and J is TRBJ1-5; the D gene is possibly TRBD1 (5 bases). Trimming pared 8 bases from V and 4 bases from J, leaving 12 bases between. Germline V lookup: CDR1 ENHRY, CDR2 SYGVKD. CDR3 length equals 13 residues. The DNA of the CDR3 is TGTGCCATCCGCAGAGGGGCAAATCAGCCCCAGCATTTT. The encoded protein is CAIRRGANQPQHF.

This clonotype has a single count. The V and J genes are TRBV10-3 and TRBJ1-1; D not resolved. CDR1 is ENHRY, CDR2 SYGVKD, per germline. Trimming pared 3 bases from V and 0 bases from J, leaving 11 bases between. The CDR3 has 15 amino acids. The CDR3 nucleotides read TGTGCCATCAGTGACCGAGGAGTCATGAACACTGAAGCTTTCTTT. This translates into CAISDRGVMNTEAFF.

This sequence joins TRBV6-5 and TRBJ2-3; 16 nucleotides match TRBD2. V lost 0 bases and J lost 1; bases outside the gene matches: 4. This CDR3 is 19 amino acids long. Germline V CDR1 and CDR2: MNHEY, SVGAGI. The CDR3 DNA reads TGTGCCAGCAGTTACTCGGGACTAGCGGGAGGGCCTGGCACAGATACGCAGTATTTT. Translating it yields CASSYSGLAGGPGTDTQYF.

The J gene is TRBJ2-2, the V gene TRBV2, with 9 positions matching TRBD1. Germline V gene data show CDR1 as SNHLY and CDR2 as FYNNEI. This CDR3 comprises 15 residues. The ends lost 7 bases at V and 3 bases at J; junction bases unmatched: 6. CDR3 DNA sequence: TGTGCCAGCAAACGGACAGGGGATGACACCGGGGAGCTGTTTTTT. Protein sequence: CASKRTGDDTGELFF.

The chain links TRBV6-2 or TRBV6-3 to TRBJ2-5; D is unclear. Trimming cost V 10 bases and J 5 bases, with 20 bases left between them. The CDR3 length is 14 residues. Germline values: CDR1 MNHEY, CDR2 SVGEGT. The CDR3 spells CAMPGAGARETQYF. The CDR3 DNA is TGTGCCATGCCTGGAGCTGGAGCTAGGGAGACCCAGTACTTC.

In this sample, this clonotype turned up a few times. CDR3 region: CASSSVGATEAFF. For the CDR3, the DNA is TGTGCCAGCAGTTCCGTGGGGGCCACTGAAGCTTTCTTT. The chain recombines TRBV6-5 with TRBJ1-1; tentative D call: TRBD1 (6 bases). The V end lost 4 bases, the J end lost 4 bases, and 10 bases lay between the germline ends. The germline V gene encodes CDR1 MNHEY and CDR2 SVGAGI. There are 13 residues in the CDR3.

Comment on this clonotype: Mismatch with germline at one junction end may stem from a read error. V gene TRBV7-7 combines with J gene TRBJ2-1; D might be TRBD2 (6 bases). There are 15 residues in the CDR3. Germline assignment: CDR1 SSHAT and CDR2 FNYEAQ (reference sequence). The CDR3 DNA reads TGTGCTAGCAGCCCACTTAGCGGAACCTACAATGAGCAGTTCTTC. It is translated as CASSPLSGTYNEQFF.

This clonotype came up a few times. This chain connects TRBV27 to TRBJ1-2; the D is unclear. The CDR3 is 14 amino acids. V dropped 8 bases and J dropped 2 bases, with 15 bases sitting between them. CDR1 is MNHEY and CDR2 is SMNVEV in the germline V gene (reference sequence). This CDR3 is CASRRASLNYGYTF. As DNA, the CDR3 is TGTGCCAGCCGTCGGGCTTCTTTAAACTATGGCTACACCTTC.

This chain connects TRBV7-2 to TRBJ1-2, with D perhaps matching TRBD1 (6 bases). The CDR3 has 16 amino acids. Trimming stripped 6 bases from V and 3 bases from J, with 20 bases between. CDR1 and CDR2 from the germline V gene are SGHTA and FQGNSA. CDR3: CASRGGATETYYGYTF. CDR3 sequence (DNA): TGTGCCAGCAGGGGGGGGGCGACGGAAACCTACTATGGCTACACCTTC.

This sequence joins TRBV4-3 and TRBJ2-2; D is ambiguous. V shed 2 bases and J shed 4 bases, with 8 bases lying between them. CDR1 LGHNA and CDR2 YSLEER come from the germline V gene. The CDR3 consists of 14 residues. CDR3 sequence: CASSQPSATGELFF. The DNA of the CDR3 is TGCGCCAGCAGCCAACCCTCAGCCACCGGGGAGCTGTTTTTT.

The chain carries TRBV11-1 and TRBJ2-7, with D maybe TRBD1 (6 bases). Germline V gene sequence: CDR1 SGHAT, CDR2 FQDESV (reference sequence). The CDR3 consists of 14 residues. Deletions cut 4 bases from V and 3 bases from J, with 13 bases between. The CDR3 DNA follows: TGTGCCAGCAGCTCGGAAACAGGGTACTACGAGCAGTACTTC. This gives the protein CASSSETGYYEQYF.